The T cell receptor (beta chain) described here comes from a study of tumor-infiltrating lymphocytes in primary liver carcinoma. On the study more broadly: Tumors were staged T1-T3 N0M0 and measured 4.2 to 10 cm across.

The CDR3 runs 14 residues. CDR1 and CDR2 from the germline V gene are SQVTM and ANQGSEA. Study-wide points: Blood fell significantly below tumors in its top-250-clone fraction (p = 0.039).

As to this clonotype: The antigen remains unidentified. Compared with germline, one end of the junction differs, possibly owing to a read error.

A primer in the constant region served to generate TCR beta cDNA from about 480 ng of total RNA. Libraries covering TCR beta were generated through three nested multiplex PCR rounds (using a slightly modified ARM-PCR). TRBV1-TRBV30 forward primers paired with a C-beta reverse primer drove the first two PCR rounds, about 10 cycles each. TCRdb ran MiXCR on the multiplex PCR reads and lists one entry per CDR3 protein. Among 40,000 or so distinct CDR3 sequences, around 75% were seen once, and the ten largest hold approximately 35%. Co-extraction yielded RNA and DNA from around 20-30 mg of unsorted bulk tissue. These patients lived with chronic HBV infection and had never been treated.

Material: tumor-adjacent normal liver tissue. This chain uses TRBV29-1 with TRBJ2-1; D gene uncertain. This TCR was sampled from a man aged 40-49 years with primary liver carcinoma and hepatitis B virus infection. CDR3 nucleotides: TGCAGCGTTGCGGAGACCTTGAGCGTCAATGAGCAGGTCTTC. This translates into CSVAETLSVNEQVF.